These T cell receptor beta chains were read from a single sample in a study of Ad26.COV2.S vaccination and SARS-CoV-2 variants. Measured with immunoSEQ multiplex PCR; TCRdb has only the in-frame clones, and not every one. Here the sample spans 500,000 or so clones, 80% to 90% being singletons. Sequenced material: peripheral blood, taken in a trial of Ad26.COV2.S vaccine versus placebo. The receptors derive from a person aged 18-60 years who received the Ad26.COV2.S COVID-19 vaccine or a placebo. CDR3s include the opening cysteine and the closing phenylalanine or tryptophan. Each record gives: clone size, J gene, V gene, D gene, CDR3 protein, CDR3 DNA. The D gene is left open where the match is weak. Some rows have no size entry. The others give once, few or many, or a class for an expanded clone.

size: -; J: TRBJ1-5; V: TRBV7-2; D: -; CDR3: CASSLIRDNQPQHF; DNA: TGTGCCAGCAGCTTAATAAGGGACAATCAGCCCCAGCATTTT
size: -; J: TRBJ2-1; V: TRBV29-1; D: TRBD2; CDR3: CSVDGDYQFF; DNA: TGCAGCGTTGATGGGGACTATCAGTTCTTC
size: -; J: TRBJ1-4; V: TRBV7-2; D: TRBD1; CDR3: CASGDRVVEKLFF; DNA: TGTGCCAGCGGGGACAGGGTAGTAGAAAAACTGTTTTTT
size: -; J: TRBJ1-1; V: TRBV5-4; D: TRBD1; CDR3: CASSLPGQTLNTEAFF; DNA: TGTGCCAGCAGCCTACCGGGACAGACACTGAACACTGAAGCTTTCTTT
size: -; J: TRBJ2-7; V: TRBV15; D: -; CDR3: CATSRDSTYEQYF; DNA: TGTGCCACCAGCAGAGATTCAACCTACGAGCAGTACTTC
size: -; J: TRBJ1-2; V: TRBV2; D: -; CDR3: CASSYNSNYGYTF; DNA: TGTGCCAGCAGTTACAACTCTAACTATGGCTACACCTTC
size: -; J: TRBJ2-5; V: TRBV4-1; D: -; CDR3: CASSQAAGGETQYF; DNA: TGCGCCAGCAGCCAAGCCGCGGGCGGTGAGACCCAGTACTTC
size: -; J: TRBJ2-1; V: TRBV27; D: -; CDR3: CASSRGRGRSYNEQFF; DNA: TGTGCCAGCAGTCGAGGGCGGGGGCGATCCTACAATGAGCAGTTCTTC
size: few; J: TRBJ2-1; V: TRBV18; D: -; CDR3: CASSGLGSGYNEQFF; DNA: TGTGCCAGCTCTGGTCTGGGATCGGGATACAATGAGCAGTTCTTC
size: -; J: TRBJ1-2; V: TRBV5-1; D: -; CDR3: CASSLDYRTGYGYTF; DNA: TGCGCCAGCAGCTTGGATTACAGAACAGGCTATGGCTACACCTTC
size: -; J: TRBJ2-1; V: TRBV24-1; D: -; CDR3: CATSVGSGLEQFF; DNA: TGTGCCACCAGTGTGGGTAGCGGACTTGAGCAGTTCTTC
size: -; J: TRBJ2-4; V: TRBV4-3; D: -; CDR3: CASSQGRKNIQYF; DNA: TGCGCCAGCAGCCAAGGTAGAAAAAACATTCAGTACTTC
size: many; J: TRBJ1-6; V: TRBV6-2/TRBV6-3; D: -; CDR3: CASSWVGVGAWDSPLHF; DNA: TGTGCCAGCAGTTGGGTCGGCGTCGGGGCCTGGGATTCACCCCTCCACTTT
size: -; J: TRBJ1-6; V: TRBV5-1; D: -; CDR3: CASSLDWEDSPLHF; DNA: TGCGCCAGCAGCTTGGATTGGGAAGACTCACCCCTCCACTTT
size: -; J: TRBJ2-3; V: TRBV5-1; D: -; CDR3: CASSLVRNSRRDTQYF; DNA: TGCGCCAGCAGCTTGGTAAGGAACTCTCGTAGAGATACGCAGTATTTT
size: -; J: TRBJ1-2; V: TRBV6-5; D: -; CDR3: CASSYGREHYGYTF; DNA: TGTGCCAGCAGTTACGGAAGGGAACACTATGGCTACACCTTC
size: -; J: TRBJ2-2; V: TRBV5-1; D: -; CDR3: CASSLAANTGELFF; DNA: TGCGCCAGCAGCTTGGCAGCGAACACCGGGGAGCTGTTTTTT
size: -; J: TRBJ2-3; V: TRBV4-3; D: TRBD2; CDR3: CASSLGTTYTDTQYF; DNA: TGCGCCAGCAGCCTTGGGACTACCTACACAGATACGCAGTATTTT
size: -; J: TRBJ1-2; V: TRBV5-1; D: -; CDR3: CASSLPVRGSNYGYTF; DNA: TGCGCCAGCAGCTTGCCCGTGCGGGGCTCTAACTATGGCTACACCTTC
size: -; J: TRBJ1-1; V: TRBV27; D: -; CDR3: CASSPGTNPMNTEAFF; DNA: TGTGCCAGCAGTCCCGGGACAAACCCTATGAACACTGAAGCTTTCTTT
size: -; J: TRBJ1-4; V: TRBV6-4; D: TRBD1; CDR3: CASSDSQWTGRVTNEKLFF; DNA: TGTGCCAGCAGTGACTCCCAGTGGACAGGGCGGGTAACTAATGAAAAACTGTTTTTT
size: -; J: TRBJ2-2; V: TRBV3-1/TRBV3-2; D: -; CDR3: CASSPLAGELFF; DNA: TGTGCCAGCAGCCCCCTTGCCGGGGAGCTGTTTTTT
size: -; J: TRBJ1-6; V: TRBV6-5; D: TRBD1; CDR3: CASRTDRGWSPLHF; DNA: TGTGCCAGCAGGACGGACAGGGGGTGGTCACCCCTCCACTTT
size: few; J: TRBJ1-2; V: TRBV6-1; D: -; CDR3: CASSEVQGIYGYTF; DNA: TGTGCCAGCAGTGAAGTTCAAGGGATCTATGGCTACACCTTC
size: -; J: TRBJ2-1; V: TRBV9; D: -; CDR3: CASSVGGWGGGEQFF; DNA: TGTGCCAGCAGCGTAGGAGGGTGGGGCGGCGGCGAGCAGTTCTTC